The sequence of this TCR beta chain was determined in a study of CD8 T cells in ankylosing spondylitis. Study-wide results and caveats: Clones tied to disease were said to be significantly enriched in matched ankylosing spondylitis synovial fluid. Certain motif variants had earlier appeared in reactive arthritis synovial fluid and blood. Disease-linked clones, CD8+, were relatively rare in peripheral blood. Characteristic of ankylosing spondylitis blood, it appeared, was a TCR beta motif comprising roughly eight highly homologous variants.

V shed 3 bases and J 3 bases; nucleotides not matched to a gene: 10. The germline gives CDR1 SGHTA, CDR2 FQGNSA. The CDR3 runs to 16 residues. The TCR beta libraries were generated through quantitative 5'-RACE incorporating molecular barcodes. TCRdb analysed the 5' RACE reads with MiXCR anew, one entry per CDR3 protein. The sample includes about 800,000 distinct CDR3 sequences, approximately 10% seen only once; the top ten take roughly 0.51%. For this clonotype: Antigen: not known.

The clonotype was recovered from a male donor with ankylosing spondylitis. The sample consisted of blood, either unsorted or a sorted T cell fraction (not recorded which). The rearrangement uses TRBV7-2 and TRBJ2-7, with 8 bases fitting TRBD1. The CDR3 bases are TGTGCCAGCAGCTTGGACAGGGAAACGTCGTTCTACGAGCAGTACTTC. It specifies CASSLDRETSFYEQYF.